A single sample gave rise to the 14 T cell receptor beta chains below, sequenced in a study of T-cell reconstitution after alpha-beta-depleted transplantation in children. A TCRbeta library incorporating unique molecular identifiers was prepared. Via MiXCR, TCRdb re-called the PCR reads, giving one row per CDR3 protein. Here the sample spans 490,000 or so distinct CDR3 sequences, over 9.5% being singletons. Sequencing used PBMCs, obtained before TCRalphabeta/CD19-depleted stem cell transplant. These receptors were collected from a child aged 2 to 9 with inherited bone marrow failure, due to receive a stem cell transplant.

Notes on this clonotype: A clone one base away is much larger, so this may be a read error. The J gene is TRBJ2-2, the V gene TRBV6-2 or TRBV6-3; D is perhaps TRBD1 (6 bases). Germline values: CDR1 MNHEY, CDR2 SVGEGT. The germline V and J ends were trimmed by 6 bases and 1 base, with 9 bases remaining between them. CDR3 length equals 14 residues. In DNA form, the CDR3 reads TGTGCCAGCAGAACGGGACAGAACACCGGGGAGCTGTTTTTT. It is translated as CASRTGQNTGELFF.

Many counts were recorded for this clonotype. The rearrangement joins TRBV4-3 to TRBJ2-5; 7 bases map to TRBD2. The V gene's germline CDR1 is LGHNA and CDR2 YSLEER. CDR3 length: 17 amino acids. J gave up 2 bases and V 0 bases, and 9 bases lay outside the gene matches. The CDR3 here is CASSQDQGSGPQETQYF. CDR3 DNA: TGCGCCAGCAGCCAAGATCAAGGTAGCGGGCCTCAAGAGACCCAGTACTTC.

This clonotype was seen repeatedly, ten times or more. The chain employs TRBV7-6 and TRBJ2-1, with D perhaps being TRBD1 or TRBD2 (6 bases each). The CDR3 runs 15 residues. Germline V lookup: CDR1 SGHVS, CDR2 FNYEAQ. Trimming left V 3 bases short and J 2 bases short, with 11 bases between. The CDR3 nucleotides are TGTGCCAGCAGCTTCGGAGGGGGTCCCTACAATGAGCAGTTCTTC. Translated, it gives CASSFGGGPYNEQFF. Combining the CDR3 with reference TRBV7-6 and TRBJ2-1 gives the whole variable domain GAGVSQSPRYKVTKRGQDVALRCDPISGHVSLYWYRQALGQGPEFLTYFNYEAQQDKSGLPNDRFSAERPEGSISTLTIQRTEQRDSAMYRCASSFGGGPYNEQFFGPGTRLTVL.

The CDR3, as DNA: TGTGCCTGGAGTGTACTAAGTTCCAAGCCGTACTTC. Residues: CAWSVLSSKPYF. The chain combines TRBV30 with TRBJ2-7; D gene ambiguous. CDR3 length: 12 residues. Trimming took 0 bases from V and 12 from J, leaving 15 bases between them. CDR1 and CDR2 from the germline V gene are GTSNPN and SVGIG (reference sequence).

For this clonotype: A much larger clone lies a single base off, so this may be a read error. V gene TRBV12-3 or TRBV12-4 combines with J gene TRBJ1-3; D may be TRBD1 (5 bases). V gave up 10 bases and J gave up 0 bases, with 13 bases separating them. The CDR3 has 14 residues. The DNA for the CDR3 is TGTGCCAACAGGTGGACCGTCTCTGGAAACACCATATATTTT. Translating gives CANRWTVSGNTIYF.

This clonotype showed up many times. V and J are TRBV4-1 and TRBJ2-7; the D gene is possibly TRBD1 (6 bases). The ends were cut back, 3 bases at V and 1 base at J, with 10 bases in the middle. This CDR3 region has 14 residues. Germline assignment: CDR1 MGHRA and CDR2 YSYEKL. CDR3: CASSQVTGSYEQYF. CDR3 DNA sequence: TGCGCCAGCAGCCAGGTTACAGGGTCCTACGAGCAGTACTTC.

The chain couples TRBV3-1 to TRBJ2-7, with 8 bases aligning to TRBD2. The CDR3 extends over 15 amino acids. J was trimmed by 3 bases and V by 4 bases; bases with no gene match: 8. Germline CDR1 and CDR2: LGHDT and YNNKEL (reference sequence). The CDR3 region is CASSRGSGSIYEQYF. In nucleotides, the CDR3 is TGTGCCAGCAGCCGCGGAAGCGGGAGCATCTACGAGCAGTACTTC.

This clonotype was recorded a few times. The chain recombines TRBV7-9 with TRBJ2-1; 8 bases line up with TRBD2. The CDR3 totals 15 residues. The ends lost 1 base at V and 11 bases at J; junction bases unmatched: 10. Germline V CDR1 and CDR2: SEHNR, FQNEAQ (reference sequence). CDR3 region: CASSLVASGPTQQFF. In nucleotides, the CDR3 is TGTGCCAGCAGCTTAGTGGCTAGCGGGCCAACCCAGCAGTTCTTC.

This clonotype was detected many times. This chain connects TRBV12-3 or TRBV12-4 to TRBJ1-2; 7 bases align to TRBD1. The CDR3 has 15 amino acids. Unmatched junction bases numbered 15, after V lost 6 bases and J lost 8 bases. Written as DNA, the CDR3 is TGTGCCAGCAGGGCGTCCGGGACAGCCTCGGGGGGCTACACCTTC. This translates into CASRASGTASGGYTF.

This clonotype came up many times. V gene TRBV14 combines with J gene TRBJ2-3, with unresolved D. Trimming stripped 3 bases from V and 8 bases from J, with 12 bases between. Germline lookup yields CDR1 SGHDN and CDR2 FVKESK. The CDR3 sequence is 13 residues long. The CDR3 nucleotides read TGTGCCAGCAGCCAGATCCGTTCGAGTACGCAGTATTTT. Translation gives CASSQIRSSTQYF.

This clonotype appeared many times. This chain joins TRBV10-2 and TRBJ1-1; D ambiguous. Per the germline V gene, CDR1 is WSHSY and CDR2 is SAAADI. V lost 4 bases to trimming and J lost 1 base, with 7 bases between them. This CDR3 is 13 amino acids long. CDR3 protein: CASSVEGNTEAFF. The CDR3 nucleotides read TGCGCCAGCAGTGTGGAGGGGAACACTGAAGCTTTCTTT.

This clonotype came up many times. The gene calls are TRBV6-2 or TRBV6-3 and TRBJ2-1; 13 bases agree with TRBD2. V gave up 0 bases and J gave up 8 bases; unmatched junction bases: 7. This CDR3 spans 17 amino acids. Germline values: CDR1 MNHEY, CDR2 SVGEGT. CDR3 in DNA: TGTGCCAGCAGTTACTCCCGGACTAGCGGGAGTAACTATGAGCAGTTCTTC. Translated, it gives CASSYSRTSGSNYEQFF.

DNA of the CDR3: TGCAGCGTTGGGGGTCGACAGGGAACCAGCGAGCAGTACTTC. Translating gives CSVGGRQGTSEQYF. This chain connects TRBV29-1 to TRBJ2-7; TRBD1 matches at 7 bases. This CDR3 comprises 14 residues. V shed 4 bases and J 6 bases; nucleotides not matched to a gene: 12. Germline CDR1 reads SQVTM; CDR2 reads ANQGSEA.

Regarding this clonotype: A single base separates this from a much larger clone, so it may be a read error. The J gene is TRBJ2-1, the V gene TRBV4-3; 7 nucleotides match TRBD2. Germline CDR1 LGHNA, CDR2 YSLEER. Trimming removed 0 bases from V and 9 bases from J; junction bases left unmatched: 8. This CDR3 has 15 amino acids. The CDR3 loop is CASSQEPGGRGEQFF. The CDR3 DNA sequence: TGCGCCAGCAGCCAAGAACCGGGGGGAAGGGGTGAGCAGTTCTTC.